Presented here are 3 T cell receptor beta chains from one specimen sequenced in a study of PD-1 blockade in classical Hodgkin lymphoma. The protocol was immunoSEQ multiplex PCR, while the TCRdb copy is restricted to in-frame clones and leaves out a portion. The table has 40,000 or so clones, about three quarters seen once. Following autologous stem cell transplantation, relapse occurred in every patient, and exposure to brentuximab vedotin varied. The starting material was peripheral blood mononuclear cells (PBMCs), obtained at baseline. These receptors all come from a human donor with classical Hodgkin lymphoma.

About this clone itself: Other DNA sequences from this sample encode an identical CDR3 as well. V gene TRBV27 combines with J gene TRBJ1-5; D is ambiguous. With 6 bases removed from V and 4 bases from J, the gap between germline ends came to 7 bases. The CDR3 length is 12 residues. Germline CDR1 is MNHEY and CDR2 is SMNVEV (reference sequence). The CDR3 loop is CASREGNQPQHF. The CDR3 nucleotides read TGTGCCAGCAGGGAGGGTAATCAGCCCCAGCATTTT.

J is TRBJ2-7 and V is TRBV13; D is ambiguous. This CDR3 has 14 amino acids. V was trimmed by 0 bases and J by 2 bases, leaving 8 bases between them. The V gene's germline CDR1 is PRHDT and CDR2 FYEKMQ (reference sequence). The CDR3 bases are TGTGCCAGCAGCTTAGGCCAGGCAGCCTACGAGCAGTACTTC. Translating it yields CASSLGQAAYEQYF.

This clone was seen a few times. CDR3 in amino acids: CASSPTALTNEKLFF. CDR3 sequence (DNA): TGTGCCAGCAGCCCTACAGCACTAACTAATGAAAAACTGTTTTTT. The chain combines TRBV7-6 with TRBJ1-4, with D unresolved. CDR1 and CDR2 (germline): SGHVS, FNYEAQ. The CDR3 loop spans 15 amino acids. Trimming pared 5 bases from V and 1 base from J, leaving 11 bases between.